Included here is one T cell receptor (beta chain) sequence, with context. Which antigen it targets is not known. No much larger clone exists at a distance of one base, and base qualities are not known. Ficoll-Paque density gradient centrifugation was the method used to isolate PBMCs. The sample comes from a study of T-cell memory formation after mild COVID-19 (dated by TCRdb to the early 2020s). Study-wide context: TCR sequence clusters from the two donors were largely donor specific. Longitudinal TCRalpha and TCRbeta repertoire sequencing tracked T-cell clones expanding and contracting after mild COVID-19 in a couple of donors. Two young, previously healthy adult volunteers, one female and one male, were included in the cohort. Broad study findings and their caveats: SARS-CoV-2 specificity of the second-wave clones peaking on day 37 was not confirmed. Some responding clones were detected in pre-infection memory, which suggested that pre-existing cross-reactive memory T cells had joined the SARS-CoV-2 response. Only a couple of mild cases were covered by the study, and larger cohorts that include severe cases with pre-infection samples were considered necessary. Clones contracting from day 15 to 85 had balanced CD4/CD8 phenotypes, while a second wave expanding from day 15 to 37 was biased towards CD4+. Contracting CD4+ clones were found mainly in CM and EM memory subsets, while CD8+ clones were enriched in EMRA.

Sequences LGHDT (CDR1) and YNNKEL (CDR2) are obtained from the germline V gene (reference sequence). V and J are truncated by 4 bases and 4 bases respectively, leaving an intervening sequence of 9 bases. From its cysteine to its phenylalanine, the CDR3 spans 13 amino acids. Only the CDR3 portion is preserved as DNA: 39 bases, with reading frame beginning at the first base. Sequencing instrument: Illumina NovaSeq 6000. cDNA libraries for TCRalpha and TCRbeta were prepared by 5'RACE using constant-segment primers, with sample barcodes and unique molecular identifiers added. RNA was extracted from every sample with Trizol reagent. Libraries were amplified in two PCR steps, with a second sample barcode and Illumina TruSeq adapters added in the second step. The libraries were sequenced on an Illumina NovaSeq using 2 x 150 bp paired-end reads. The published analysis was carried out like this. Reads were demultiplexed and collapsed into UMI-guided consensus sequences with migec v1.2.7. Using mixcr v2.1.11, UMI consensuses were aligned to TRA and TRB V and J templates and then assembled into clonotypes. A clonotype was counted as expanded or contracted only when both edgeR and NoisET called the clonotype significant, with the noise models trained on biological replicates. For edgeR calls, the cutoffs were a false discovery rate-adjusted p below 0.01 and a log2 fold-change threshold of 1. As an exploratory analysis of dynamics, PCA with hierarchical clustering was applied to max-normalized trajectories of the 1000 most abundant clonotypes. Each responding clone was given a CD4 or CD8 phenotype based on the CD4+ and CD8+ repertoires, which had been sequenced separately. Clones were called with MiXCR by TCRdb after fastp trimmed the public reads at Q25, and only in-frame beta chains were retained. Rows are combined by CDR3 protein, so each entry shows the most common genes and DNA. The V and J calls were determined by TCRdb, not by the authors. For this sample there are fewer than 650,000 distinct CDR3 sequences; roughly 20% appear just once. The ten largest clones take up around 8.4% of the sample.

The chain is encoded by TRBV3-1 joined to TRBJ2-3, with an unclear D gene assignment. The sample consisted of PBMCs or a T cell subset sorted from them (not recorded which). The receptor comes from an adult woman who had mild COVID-19 (a few samples of this study predate the infection). The sample titles of this study are shuffled in the database, so cell type and time point are left out; the donor was told from shared clones. The DNA is TGTGCCAGCAGCCGAAAGACCGCAGATACGCAGTATTTT. The translation is CASSRKTADTQYF.